These T cell receptor beta chains were read from a single sample in a study of blood T cell repertoires in COVID-19. Assay: immunoSEQ multiplex PCR; the TCRdb copy retains only in-frame clones and omits some. The profile shows about 430,000 clones, 88% of them singletons. The sequencing sample was made of PBMCs or T cells enriched from blood (not recorded which). The receptor source for this set is a woman aged 18-35 years who had been exposed to COVID-19. The CDR3 runs from the conserved cysteine through the conserved F or W. The D gene is left open where the match is weak.

d_gene | v_gene | CDR3aa
- | TRBV4-1 | CASSRGQINEKLFF
TRBD2 | TRBV7-3 | CASSLRSSGGADTQYF
TRBD1 | TRBV7-9 | CASSQKSRTGPYNEQFF
- | TRBV2 | CASSFGNTIYF
- | TRBV4-3 | CASSQESAGKGYTF
TRBD1 | TRBV27 | CASSLSGTGGTGELFF
- | TRBV5-4 | CASSLASTNEKLFF
TRBD2 | TRBV14 | CASSTTIVTSGGRIYEQYF
- | TRBV4-2 | CASSRGLYYEQYF
- | TRBV12-3/TRBV12-4 | CASTEGPNQPQHF
- | TRBV28 | CASSETRPDGQYF
TRBD1 | TRBV25-1 | CASWIGGAIGYTF
TRBD1 | TRBV7-2 | CASSSEGQGTEAFF
- | TRBV28 | CASRRTDGAGELFF
TRBD2 | TRBV10-3 | CAISESGLAGQETQYF
- | TRBV7-8 | CASSPPTGPSIAEAFF
- | TRBV19 | CASSIGNRRAFF
- | TRBV14 | CASSQGNYEQYF
TRBD1 | TRBV28 | CASSLPYPQGNGNTIYF
TRBD1 | TRBV18 | CASSPATGSGYTF
- | TRBV2 | CASSNDIRRRYGNQPQHF
- | TRBV2 | CARGEGPVSGANVLTF
TRBD1 | TRBV23-1 | CASSQPQGAGSPLHF
TRBD2 | TRBV7-9 | CASSPPGGTLGELFF
TRBD1 | TRBV4-1 | CASSQTQGIGSPLHF
- | TRBV18 | CASSPGDRSSGNTIYF
- | TRBV7-2 | CASSLFVAEQYF
TRBD1 | TRBV6-5 | CASSYEDRVTEAFF
- | TRBV24-1 | CATSDLSTTYNEQFF
- | TRBV27 | CASSLSKFPPQDTEAFF
TRBD2 | TRBV19 | CASTLEAGGYNEQFF
TRBD1 | TRBV5-1 | CASSDPGQIEAFF
TRBD1 | TRBV5-8 | CASGTLRDSYNSPLHF
TRBD1 | TRBV27 | CASSPGTVTEAFF
TRBD1 | TRBV28 | CASSPDRDRTNEKLFF
- | TRBV4-3 | CASSQDRRQMNTEAFF
TRBD1 | TRBV28 | CASSAPGDRGRSYEQYF
- | TRBV28 | CASSGLQGVARNEQFF
- | TRBV28 | CASSPYNSGLAYTF
TRBD2 | TRBV4-2 | CASSPGSSGFTGELFF
- | TRBV4-3 | CASSQVGVGTEAFF
- | TRBV18 | CASSAGVQQPQHF
- | TRBV2 | CASRQGLLGANQPQHF
TRBD1 | TRBV5-6 | CASSLVPGQGNNEQYF
- | TRBV4-1 | CASSQESQGSYGYTF
- | TRBV21-1 | CASSKDLPDRGQCNEQFF
- | TRBV18 | CASSPKEGNYGYTF
- | TRBV15 | CATSNLMNTEAFF